This TCR beta chain is from a study of CD8+CD57+ T cells in acquired aplastic anemia. Trimming removed 6 bases at V and 7 bases at J, with 16 bases between. CDR3 length: 14 amino acids. Germline-derived CDR1 and CDR2 are LNHDA and SQIVND (reference sequence). Genomic DNA served as template for TCR beta VDJ and CDR3 profiling. One entry per CDR3 protein, called by TCRdb with MiXCR from the reads. The sample shows about 160,000 distinct CDR3 sequences, 71% of them seen only once. Patients chosen for sequencing had shown CD8+CD57+ cell expansion by flow cytometry. The chain is built from TRBV19 and TRBJ1-5; possible D gene TRBD1, 6 bases. Material: sorted CD4+, CD8+, or CD8+CD57+ T cells (not recorded which) from PBMCs. The TCR originated in a human donor with aplastic anemia. Here the CDR3 DNA reads TGTGCCAGTAGCCCAAACAGGGTATTGCAGCCCCAGCATTTT. It encodes CASSPNRVLQPQHF.